This TCR beta chain was sequenced in a study of blood T cell repertoires in COVID-19. Study-wide background: PBMCs, B-cell-depleted T cells, or T cells were the source of the cDNA or gDNA that made up the material.

Original processing methods: Estimated nucleated cell counts came from reference gene primer amplification. TCRdb's table, derived via immunoSEQ multiplex PCR, lists solely in-frame clones and lacks some. V, J and clone size reflect that table, while D and trimming were determined from the DNA. In the table there are fewer than 200,000 clones, roughly 89% of which are singletons. Germline trimming cut 4 bases from V and 5 bases from J; bases unmatched to any gene: 11. The CDR3 totals 16 residues. CDR1 is SGHTS, CDR2 YDEGEE, per germline. This clonotype originated in a woman aged 55-70 years who had recovered from COVID-19. Input material: peripheral blood. The V gene is TRBV5-8, the J gene TRBJ2-5, with 10 bases aligning to TRBD1. The CDR3 is CASSRGQGERRETQYF. The DNA of the CDR3 is TGTGCCAGCAGCCGCGGACAGGGGGAGCGCAGGGAGACCCAGTACTTC. Using reference TRBV5-8 and TRBJ2-5 for the parts outside the CDR3, the full variable domain is EAGVTQSPTHLIKTRGQQATLRCSPISGHTSVYWYQQALGLGLQFLLWYDEGEERNRGNFPPRFSGRQFPNYSSELNVNALELEDSALYLCASSRGQGERRETQYFGPGTRLLVL.